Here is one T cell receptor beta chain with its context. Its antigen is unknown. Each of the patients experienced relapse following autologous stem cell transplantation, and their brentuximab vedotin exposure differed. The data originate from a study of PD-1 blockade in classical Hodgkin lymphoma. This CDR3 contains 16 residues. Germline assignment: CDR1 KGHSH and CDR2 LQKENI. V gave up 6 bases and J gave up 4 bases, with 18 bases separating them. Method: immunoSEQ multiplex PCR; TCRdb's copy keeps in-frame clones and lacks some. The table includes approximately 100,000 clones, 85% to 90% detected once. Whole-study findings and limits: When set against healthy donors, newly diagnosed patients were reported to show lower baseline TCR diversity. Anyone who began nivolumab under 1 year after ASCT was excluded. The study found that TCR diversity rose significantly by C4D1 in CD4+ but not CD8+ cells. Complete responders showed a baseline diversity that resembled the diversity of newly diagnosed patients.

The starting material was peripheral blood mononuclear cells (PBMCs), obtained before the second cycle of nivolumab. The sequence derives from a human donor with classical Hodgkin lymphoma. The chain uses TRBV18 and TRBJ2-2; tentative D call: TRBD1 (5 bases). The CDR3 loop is CASSSSRTPATGELFF. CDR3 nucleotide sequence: TGTGCCAGCTCGTCCTCCAGGACACCGGCCACCGGGGAGCTGTTTTTT.